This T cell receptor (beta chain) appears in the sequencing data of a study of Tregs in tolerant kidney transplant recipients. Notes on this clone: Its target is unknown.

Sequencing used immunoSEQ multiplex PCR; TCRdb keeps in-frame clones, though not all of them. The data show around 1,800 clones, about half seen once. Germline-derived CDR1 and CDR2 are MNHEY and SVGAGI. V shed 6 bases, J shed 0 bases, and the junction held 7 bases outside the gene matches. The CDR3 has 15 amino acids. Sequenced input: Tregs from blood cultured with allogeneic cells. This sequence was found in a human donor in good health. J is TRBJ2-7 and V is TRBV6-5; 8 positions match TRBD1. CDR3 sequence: CASSFRQGISYEQYF. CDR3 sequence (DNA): TGTGCCAGCAGCTTTAGACAGGGGATCTCCTACGAGCAGTACTTC.